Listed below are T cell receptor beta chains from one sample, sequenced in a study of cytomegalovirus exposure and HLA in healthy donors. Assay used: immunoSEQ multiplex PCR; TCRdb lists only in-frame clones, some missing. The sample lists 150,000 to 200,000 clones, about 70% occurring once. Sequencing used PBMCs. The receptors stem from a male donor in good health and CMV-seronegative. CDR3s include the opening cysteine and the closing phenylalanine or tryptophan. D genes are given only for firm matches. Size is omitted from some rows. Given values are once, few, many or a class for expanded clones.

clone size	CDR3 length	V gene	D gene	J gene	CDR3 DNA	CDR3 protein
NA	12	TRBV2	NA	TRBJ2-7	TGTGCCAGCAGTGCAGGGATCCACGAGCAGTACTTC	CASSAGIHEQYF
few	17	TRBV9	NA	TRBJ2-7	TGTGCCAGCAGCAAGGGACTCCTCGCCTCGGAGTCCTACGAGCAGTACTTC	CASSKGLLASESYEQYF
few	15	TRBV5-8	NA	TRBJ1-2	TGTGCCAGCAGCGTTAGTCCCCCTCGGAACTATGGCTACACCTTC	CASSVSPPRNYGYTF
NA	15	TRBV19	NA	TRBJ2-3	TGTGCCAGTAGTATAGGAAACTACCGGGCAGATACGCAGTATTTT	CASSIGNYRADTQYF
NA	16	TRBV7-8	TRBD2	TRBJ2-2	TGTGCCAGCAGCTTCGGCGGGGGGATGAGCACCGGGGAGCTGTTTTTT	CASSFGGGMSTGELFF
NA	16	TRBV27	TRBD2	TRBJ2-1	TGTGCCAGCAGTCCCGGGACTAGCGGGGGGTACAATGAGCAGTTCTTC	CASSPGTSGGYNEQFF
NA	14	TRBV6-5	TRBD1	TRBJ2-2	TGTGCCAGCCGGCCAGGGGGTATCACCGGGGAGCTGTTTTTT	CASRPGGITGELFF
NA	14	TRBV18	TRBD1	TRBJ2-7	TGTGCCAGCTCACCCAACAGGGGGGCCTACGAGCAGTACTTC	CASSPNRGAYEQYF
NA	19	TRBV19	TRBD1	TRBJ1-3	TGTGCCAGTAGTATAGATCATGGGACAGCGAAAAACTCTGGAAACACCATATATTTT	CASSIDHGTAKNSGNTIYF
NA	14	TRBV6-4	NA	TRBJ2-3	TGTGCCAGCAGTGAATCTGCGAGCACAGATACGCAGTATTTT	CASSESASTDTQYF
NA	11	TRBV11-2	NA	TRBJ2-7	TGTGCCAGCAGCCCCGGGTACGAGCAGTACTTC	CASSPGYEQYF
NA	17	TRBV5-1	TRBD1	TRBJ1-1	TGCGCCAGCAGCCCGTTCCCGGGACAGGGTAGGTATACTGAAGCTTTCTTT	CASSPFPGQGRYTEAFF
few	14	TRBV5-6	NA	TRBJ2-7	TGTGCCAGCAGCTTTGGTAGGGGCACCTACGAGCAGTACTTC	CASSFGRGTYEQYF
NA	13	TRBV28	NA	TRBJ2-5	TGTGCCAGCAGTTCACGTCTACAAGAGACCCAGTACTTC	CASSSRLQETQYF
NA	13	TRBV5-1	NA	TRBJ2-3	TGCGCCAGCAGCTTTGGGACAAATCCAACGCAGTATTTT	CASSFGTNPTQYF
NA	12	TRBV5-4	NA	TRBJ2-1	TGTGCCAGCAGCTGGCTGAATGATGAGCAGTTCTTC	CASSWLNDEQFF
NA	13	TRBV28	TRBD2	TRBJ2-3	TGTGCCAGCAGTTTAAGTCGGCGGGGGACGCAGTATTTT	CASSLSRRGTQYF
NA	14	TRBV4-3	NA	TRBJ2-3	TGCGCCAGCAGCACCCGGGAGTCCTGGAGTACGCAGTATTTT	CASSTRESWSTQYF
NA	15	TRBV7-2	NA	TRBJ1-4	TGTGCCAGCAGCTTTCAGGGGATGGGTAATGAAAAACTGTTTTTT	CASSFQGMGNEKLFF
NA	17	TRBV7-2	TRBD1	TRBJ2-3	TGTGCCAGCAGCCTCCGAAGGGGACAGGGGGTTGCAGATACGCAGTATTTT	CASSLRRGQGVADTQYF
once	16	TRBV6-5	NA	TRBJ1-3	TGTGCCAGCAGTTTGTCCGGAGGGATCGCTGGAAACACCATATATTTT	CASSLSGGIAGNTIYF
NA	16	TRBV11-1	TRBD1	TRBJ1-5	TGTGCCAGCAGCTCAGACAGGGGGCATAGCAATCAGCCCCAGCATTTT	CASSSDRGHSNQPQHF
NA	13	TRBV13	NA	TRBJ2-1	TGTGCCAGCAGCTCCTCAACAGGTAATGAGCAGTTCTTC	CASSSSTGNEQFF
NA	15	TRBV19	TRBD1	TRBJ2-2	TGTGCCAGTAGTAGCGACAGGGTAGGAACCGGGGAGCTGTTTTTT	CASSSDRVGTGELFF
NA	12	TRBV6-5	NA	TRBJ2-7	TGTGCCAGCAGAACTTGGGGGGACGAGCAGTACTTC	CASRTWGDEQYF
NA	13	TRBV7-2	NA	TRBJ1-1	TGTGCCAGCAGCTTACGACAGGATGCCGAAGCTTTCTTT	CASSLRQDAEAFF
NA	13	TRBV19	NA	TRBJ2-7	TGTGCCAGTAGTCTACAGGGTTCCTACGAGCAGTACTTC	CASSLQGSYEQYF
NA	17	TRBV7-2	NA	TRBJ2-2	TGTGCCAGCAGCTTACAGCAGGGCGTCAGGGGTACCGGGGAGCTGTTTTTT	CASSLQQGVRGTGELFF
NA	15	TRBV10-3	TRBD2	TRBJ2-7	TGTGCCACCGCACGAGGTAGCGGGGGACCCTACGAGCAGTACTTC	CATARGSGGPYEQYF
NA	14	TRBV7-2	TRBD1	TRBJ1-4	TGTGCCAGCAGCTCAGGACAGGGAAATGAAAAACTGTTTTTT	CASSSGQGNEKLFF
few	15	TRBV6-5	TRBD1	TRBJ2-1	TGTGCCAGCATGGGCTACAGGGGGGAGACGAATGAGCAGTTCTTC	CASMGYRGETNEQFF
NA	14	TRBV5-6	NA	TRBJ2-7	TGTGCCAGCAGCTTGCGAGGCGGTTACTACGAGCAGTACTTC	CASSLRGGYYEQYF
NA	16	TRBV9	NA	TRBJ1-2	TGTGCCAGCAGAGGTCTCCCTCGGGGAGGGGGGTATGGCTACACCTTC	CASRGLPRGGGYGYTF
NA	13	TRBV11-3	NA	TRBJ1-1	TGTGCCAGCAGCTTAGAAAAGGGGACTGAAGCTTTCTTT	CASSLEKGTEAFF
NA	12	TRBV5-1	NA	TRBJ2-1	TGCGCCAGCAGCATTAGCGACCGTGAGCAGTTCTTC	CASSISDREQFF
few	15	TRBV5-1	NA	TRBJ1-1	TGCGCCAGCAGCTTGGGGGGGGGACTGGGAACTGAAGCTTTCTTT	CASSLGGGLGTEAFF
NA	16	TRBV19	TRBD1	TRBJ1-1	TGTGCCAGGTTCTTTACGACAACAGGGGAGACCACTGAAGCTTTCTTT	CARFFTTTGETTEAFF
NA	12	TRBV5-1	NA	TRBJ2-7	TGCGCCAGCAGCTTGGGGGCTCGGGAGCAGTACTTC	CASSLGAREQYF
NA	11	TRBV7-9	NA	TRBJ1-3	TGCTCTGCAGCGGATGGAAACACCATATATTTT	CSAADGNTIYF
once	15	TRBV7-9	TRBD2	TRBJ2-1	TGTGCCAGCAGCTTGGGGGAGGGTGCTTACAATGAGCAGTTCTTC	CASSLGEGAYNEQFF
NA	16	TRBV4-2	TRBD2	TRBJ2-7	TGTGCCAGCAGCCAAGAAATTAGGCGGGGGGGTTACGAGCAGTACTTC	CASSQEIRRGGYEQYF
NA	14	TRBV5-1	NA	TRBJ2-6	TGCGCCAGCAGCTTTTTATCTGGGGCCAACGTCCTGACTTTC	CASSFLSGANVLTF
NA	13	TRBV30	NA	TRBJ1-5	TGTGCCTGGAGCTACAGGGAGAATCAGCCCCAGCATTTT	CAWSYRENQPQHF
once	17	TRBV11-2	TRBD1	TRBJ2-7	TGTGCCAGCAGCTTAGATCGACGAGGGGGCGCCCCCTACGAGCAGTACTTC	CASSLDRRGGAPYEQYF
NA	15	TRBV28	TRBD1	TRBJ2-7	TGTGCCAGCAGATCTCCGGGACAGGCCTCCTACGAGCAGTACTTC	CASRSPGQASYEQYF
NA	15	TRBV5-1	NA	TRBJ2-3	TGCGCCAGCAGCCCCGCCCCGGTGGGCACAGATACGCAGTATTTT	CASSPAPVGTDTQYF
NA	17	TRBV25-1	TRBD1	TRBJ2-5	TGTGCCAGCAGCCCCCGTTGGGACAGGGTAAACCAAGAGACCCAGTACTTC	CASSPRWDRVNQETQYF
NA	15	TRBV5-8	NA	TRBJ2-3	TGTGCCAGCAGCCGCGGGACGAGAAGTGCAGATACGCAGTATTTT	CASSRGTRSADTQYF
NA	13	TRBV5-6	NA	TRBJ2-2	TGTGCCAGCAGCTGGGGACTCCCCGGGGAGCTGTTTTTT	CASSWGLPGELFF
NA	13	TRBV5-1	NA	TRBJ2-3	TGCGCCAGCACCCGCGAGTCTCCAGATACGCAGTATTTT	CASTRESPDTQYF